These 5 T cell receptor beta chains were all obtained from the same sample, sequenced in a study of shared clonotypes between healthy human individuals. The data were produced by immunoSEQ multiplex PCR, yet TCRdb's version contains in-frame clones alone and is incomplete. Here the sample spans roughly 510,000 clones, roughly 85% being singletons. Sequencing was carried out using PBMCs. The receptors originated from a woman between 35 and 50 years old in good health. Some clones in this sample may be carry-over from other donors' samples.

This chain uses TRBV5-1 with TRBJ2-1, with TRBD2 matching 13 bases. V shed 4 bases and J 8 bases; nucleotides not matched to a gene: 9. This CDR3 spans 16 amino acids. Germline V gives CDR1 SGHRS, CDR2 YFSETQ. CDR3 amino acids: CASSVGTSGKVDEQFF. CDR3 nucleotides: TGCGCCAGCAGCGTAGGGACTAGCGGGAAGGTCGATGAGCAGTTCTTC.

The chain links TRBV9 to TRBJ2-5, with D perhaps matching TRBD2 (5 bases). V shed 0 bases and J shed 1 base, with 13 bases lying between them. The germline CDR1 and CDR2 sequences are SGDLS and YYNGEE. The CDR3 has 16 residues. In DNA, the CDR3 is TGTGCCAGCAGCGTAGGCGGGTTGGGAATCCAAGAGACCCAGTACTTC. It codes for CASSVGGLGIQETQYF.

The rearrangement joins TRBV6-1 to TRBJ2-2; 11 nucleotides agree with TRBD2. The CDR3 extends over 15 amino acids. V was pared by 5 bases and J by 4 bases, with 3 bases of the junction left unmatched. Germline CDR1 MNHNS, CDR2 SASEGT. DNA of the CDR3: TGTGCCAGCAGTCCTGGACTAGCGGGCACCGGGGAGCTGTTTTTT. It is translated as CASSPGLAGTGELFF.

This chain joins TRBV6-5 and TRBJ2-5, with D uncertain. The J call may be wrong; the DNA end is better matched by TRBJ2-7. Germline V CDR1 and CDR2: MNHEY, SVGAGI. The CDR3 consists of 12 residues. CDR3: CASASSLGEQYF. DNA for the CDR3: TGTGCCAGCGCGTCATCATTAGGCGAGCAGTACTTC.

V is TRBV6-6 and J is TRBJ1-1; possible D gene TRBD1, 5 bases. This CDR3 is built from 14 residues. V dropped 7 bases and J dropped 0 bases, with 12 bases sitting between them. Germline loops: CDR1 MNHNY, CDR2 SVGAGI (reference sequence). The CDR3 sequence: CASNWGVMNTEAFF. CDR3 coding DNA: TGTGCCAGCAATTGGGGGGTCATGAACACTGAAGCTTTCTTT.